This paragraph covers one T cell receptor (beta chain) sequence. Its antigen remains unknown. This sample stems from a study of shared clonotypes between healthy human individuals. Across the study: Three plates were used per donor for CD4 naive, three for CD4 memory, two for CD8 naive and one for CD8 memory.

Study conclusions and caveats: Sampling was confined to blood; repertoires within tissues likely differ. The rarefaction results pointed to incomplete sorted-subset sequencing despite large depth.

Nashville, Tennessee was home to all donors, who were Caucasian adults. CDR3 length equals 14 residues. In germline, CDR1 is MNHEY, CDR2 SMNVEV (reference sequence). With V trimmed by 8 bases and J by 7 bases, 6 bases remained unmatched. The data were produced by immunoSEQ multiplex PCR, yet TCRdb's version contains in-frame clones alone and is incomplete. The repertoire includes approximately 710,000 clones, about 90% of them detected once, and about 33% sits in the top ten. The genes are TRBV27 and TRBJ2-1; 12 bases are shared with TRBD2. Sequencing used memory CD8+ T cells from PBMCs. The subset was: CD45RO+ cells pooled with CCR7-negative TemRA cells. The TCR originated in a man between 18 and 35 years old in good health. Some clones in this sample may be carry-over from other donors' samples. CDR3 in amino acids: CASCWTSGTNEQFF. CDR3 nucleotide sequence: TGTGCCAGCTGCTGGACTAGCGGGACTAATGAGCAGTTCTTC.